A single T cell receptor (beta chain) is shown here with its context. Germline CDR1 is SGDLS and CDR2 is YYNGEE. Trimming at V came to 6 bases and at J to 1 base, leaving 6 bases not matched to a gene. The CDR3 length is 14 residues. This record comes from a study of blood T cell repertoires in COVID-19. Authors' data handling: The authors estimated nucleated cell counts from reference gene primer amplification. The method was immunoSEQ multiplex PCR; TCRdb's version includes in-frame clones alone and lacks a portion of them. V, J and clone size are taken as reported in that table, and D and trimming were inferred from the DNA itself. The sample includes 200,000 to 250,000 clones, around 89% of them seen just once.

Sequencing was carried out using PBMCs or T cells enriched from blood (not recorded which). This sequence joins TRBV9 and TRBJ1-1, with TRBD1 matching 7 bases. This clonotype was sampled from a woman aged 30 to 39 who had recovered from COVID-19. The CDR3 loop reads CASTSGQWNTEAFF. The CDR3 region has the DNA TGTGCCAGCACTTCGGGACAGTGGAACACTGAAGCTTTCTTT.